This T cell receptor (beta chain) was identified in a study of OX40 agonist ivuxolimab in advanced cancers. General observations from the study: Researchers did not determine the expanded peripheral T cells' antigen specificity.

CDR3 size: 14 residues. Germline V gene lookup returns CDR1 SQVTM and CDR2 ANQGSEA. V was clipped by 7 bases and J by 2 bases; unmatched bases: 10. Assay used: immunoSEQ multiplex PCR; TCRdb lists only in-frame clones, some missing. The data contain around 35,000 clones, about 88% of them singletons. In regard to this clone: No antigen is known for it.

The TCR originated in an adult with an advanced solid tumor such as melanoma, head and neck, liver or kidney cancer. Sequences were derived from CD4+ or CD8+ T cells sorted from blood, sampled in a trial of the OX40 agonist ivuxolimab. The chain combines TRBV29-1 with TRBJ1-2; 7 nucleotides match TRBD1. The CDR3 reads CSGDTGDRNYGYTF. The CDR3 bases are TGCAGCGGCGATACAGGGGACCGAAACTATGGCTACACCTTC.